This T cell receptor (beta chain) was observed in a study of T cells expressing NK-cell markers (dated by TCRdb to about 2020). In the study overall: In sorted CD3+CD56+NKG2C+, CD3+CD56+NKG2C- and CD3+CD56-NKG2C+ T-cell subsets from several donors, TCR beta-chain repertoires were profiled. Of the eight sequenced donors, seven were found to be HCMV-seropositive and one was found to be HCMV-seronegative. All eight donors whose samples were sequenced were randomly selected healthy volunteers, three of them men and five women. The libraries were sequenced on Illumina HiSeq 2000/2500, MiSeq or NextSeq, producing 2 x 150 bp reads. Points the paper makes about the study in general: It remained unclear whether the expanded NKG2C-expressing T cell clones were specific for HCMV antigens. For 6 or 7 donors, the dominant CD3+CD56+NKG2C+ clonotypes were among the top 10 CD8+ clonotypes and accounted for about 1.0-7.0% of CD8+ T cells. Those dominant clonotypes were again the most abundant among CD3+CD56-NKG2C+ cells in several donors, at about 28.3-65%.

Measured from the cysteine to the phenylalanine, the CDR3 is 18 residues long. This entry has no DNA. CDR1 and CDR2, per the germline V gene (reference sequence), are LNHNV and YYDKDF. HCMV-specific IgG was detected in serum with a commercial ELISA kit to determine HCMV serostatus. Peripheral blood mononuclear cells were isolated from blood by Ficoll density gradient centrifugation. As concerns this clonotype: Its antigen is currently not known.

Sequencing took place on an Illumina HiSeq 2000. 5'RACE template switching, by which a universal primer site and unique molecular identifiers were added, was used to make TCR beta cDNA libraries. cDNA synthesis was primed from the TCR beta constant segment and was followed by two successive PCR amplification steps. As for the original processing: MIGEC was used to demultiplex reads and group reads by UMI, and MiTCR was used to assemble and quantify clonotypes. To exclude erroneous sequences, any TCR cDNA sequence not supported by at least two reads was discarded. The tcR package was used for downstream repertoire analysis, and clonotypes were matched between fractions using CDR3 nucleotide sequence together with V segment. Antigen specificity was annotated against VDJdb with VDJmatch, allowing one amino acid substitution in CDR3. Following reprocessing of the reads by TCRdb, the data hold one row per CDR3 protein sequence and no DNA is available. These V and J calls rely on TCRdb rather than the paper's analysis. In this sample's table one finds a few hundred thousand distinct CDR3 sequences. The ten largest clones take up 3.5% to 4.5% of the sample.

Recombination linked TRBV15 to TRBJ2-6; TCRdb picks TRBD2, but there is no DNA to check that call. The sequencing input was blood T cells: a sorted CD56 or NKG2C T cell subset, CD4+ or CD8+ T cells, or bulk PBMC T cells (not recorded which). This sequence originates from a man in his late teens or twenties in good health. Donor details come from another sample of the same person, matched by shared clones. The CDR3 protein is CATSKETTSNSGANVLTF.